The 30 T cell receptor beta chains below all came from one sample that was sequenced in a study of T cells in Graves' hyperthyroidism and ophthalmopathy. Regions amplified from RNA transcripts were the TCR beta CDR3 regions. When the TCR CDR3 underwent first-round RT-PCR, the HTBI primer set was used. From the multiplex PCR reads, TCRdb called clonotypes with MiXCR, one entry per CDR3 protein. The repertoire holds 600,000 to 700,000 distinct CDR3 sequences, with approximately 42% as singletons. Sequencing input: peripheral blood or thyroid tissue (not recorded which). The receptors stem from an adult man with Graves' disease, either hyperthyroidism or ophthalmopathy (not recorded which).

Ten or more counts support this clonotype. The V call is TRBV15, the J call TRBJ1-1; 8 nucleotides agree with TRBD1. Germline CDR1 LNHNV, CDR2 YYDKDF (reference sequence). With V trimmed by 5 bases and J by 7 bases, 9 bases remained unmatched. The CDR3 totals 14 residues. For the CDR3, the DNA is TGTGCCACCAGCGTATTCTCAGGGGGCGTTGAAGCTTTCTTT. Amino acids: CATSVFSGGVEAFF.

This clonotype was detected many times. This rearrangement joins TRBV9 to TRBJ1-6; no definite D call. Between the trimmed V and J ends, which lost 4 bases and 12 bases, there was a span of 20 bases. The CDR3 has 15 amino acids. Germline V gene data show CDR1 as SGDLS and CDR2 as YYNGEE. CDR3 coding DNA: TGTGCCAGCAGCTCGACGGACCGGCCTCCGTTACCCCTCCACTTT. This gives the protein CASSSTDRPPLPLHF.

This clonotype was observed at least ten times. The chain has TRBV2 and TRBJ1-2; D is unclear. The germline V and J ends were trimmed by 4 bases and 5 bases, with 11 bases remaining between them. Germline-derived CDR1 and CDR2 are SNHLY and FYNNEI. The CDR3 is made up of 13 amino acids. CDR3 bases: TGTGCCAGCAGTGTGGTGACGCTATATGGCTACACCTTC. The encoded protein is CASSVVTLYGYTF.

In regard to this clonotype: Given a much more abundant clone one base away, this may be a read error. This rearrangement joins TRBV19 to TRBJ1-2; D unresolved. From germline, CDR1 is LNHDA and CDR2 SQIVND (reference sequence). The CDR3 runs to 15 residues. The CDR3 coding sequence is TGTGCCAGTAGTGTAGATCGATCGGGAAACTATGGCTACACCTTC. Protein: CASSVDRSGNYGYTF. Variable domain in full (rest from reference TRBV19 and TRBJ1-2): DGGITQSPKYLFRKEGQNVTLSCEQNLNHDAMYWYRQDPGQGLRLIYYSQIVNDFQKGDIAEGYSVSREKKESFPLTVTSAQKNPTAFYLCASSVDRSGNYGYTFGSGTRLTVV.

V gene TRBV9 combines with J gene TRBJ1-2; D remains unclear. This CDR3 is built from 16 residues. Per the germline V gene, CDR1 is SGDLS and CDR2 is YYNGEE. The V and J ends lost 0 bases and 2 bases respectively, with 14 bases between them. The CDR3 DNA reads as TGTGCCAGCAGCGTAGGTGAGATGCCGATAAACTATGGCTACACCTTC. This gives the protein CASSVGEMPINYGYTF.

This clonotype was picked up one time. The gene calls are TRBV29-1 and TRBJ1-4; a weak D match, TRBD1 (6 bases). V lost 7 bases to trimming and J lost 8 bases, with 8 bases between them. The CDR3 consists of 10 residues. Germline loops: CDR1 SQVTM, CDR2 ANQGSEA. The CDR3 region is CSGGQEKLFF. CDR3 nucleotides: TGCAGCGGAGGACAGGAAAAACTGTTTTTT.

This clonotype appeared many times. The chain is built from TRBV2 and TRBJ1-2; possibly TRBD1 for D (5 bases). Trimming shortened V by 6 bases and J by 8 bases, and 19 bases separated the two germline ends. Germline V gives CDR1 SNHLY, CDR2 FYNNEI. The CDR3 is 14 residues long. CDR3 residues: CASSHDQGTGGYTF. Written as DNA, the CDR3 is TGTGCCAGCAGCCACGACCAGGGAACGGGAGGCTACACCTTC.

This clonotype was seen many times. This rearrangement joins TRBV29-1 to TRBJ1-5; weak D call: TRBD1 (5 bases). The germline CDR1 and CDR2 sequences are SQVTM and ANQGSEA. The V end was cut by 6 bases, the J end by 0 bases, with 9 bases between. There are 13 residues in the CDR3. CDR3 in amino acids: CSVRQNSNQPQHF. In DNA, the CDR3 is TGCAGCGTCCGACAGAATAGCAATCAGCCCCAGCATTTT.

In DNA, the CDR3 is TGTGCCAGCAGCGACGACAGGACGAACACCATATATTTT. It encodes CASSDDRTNTIYF. The chain employs TRBV6-1 and TRBJ1-3; D is perhaps TRBD1 (6 bases). Trimming removed 6 bases at V and 7 bases at J, with 13 bases between. In germline, CDR1 is MNHNS, CDR2 SASEGT. The CDR3 spans 13 residues.

In this sample, this clonotype turned up many times. The V gene is TRBV20-1, the J gene TRBJ1-5; 7 positions match TRBD1. The trim removed 3 bases at V and 2 bases at J, leaving 1 base unmatched. The CDR3 totals 13 residues. Looked up from germline, CDR1 is DFQATT and CDR2 is SNEGSKA (reference sequence). The CDR3 DNA follows: TGCAGTGCTAGGGGGACAGGCAATCAGCCCCAGCATTTT. This encodes CSARGTGNQPQHF.

This clonotype was recorded a few times. This sequence joins TRBV7-9 and TRBJ2-2; TRBD1 aligns across 10 bases. Looked up from germline, CDR1 is SEHNR and CDR2 is FQNEAQ (reference sequence). The CDR3 covers 15 residues. V dropped 6 bases and J dropped 5; count of bases not matched to a gene: 6. The CDR3 spells CASRPRQGATGELFF. Written as DNA, the CDR3 is TGTGCCAGCAGGCCTCGACAGGGGGCGACCGGGGAGCTGTTTTTT.

As DNA, the CDR3 is TGTGCCAGCAGCCAACCAAGCCCCGATGAGGGGAAAAGGCCACCCCTCCACTTT. It codes for CASSQPSPDEGKRPPLHF. This chain links TRBV7-2 with TRBJ1-6, with D perhaps matching TRBD1 (5 bases). The V gene lost 5 bases and the J gene lost 11 bases, with 28 bases spanning the gap. This CDR3 is built from 18 residues. CDR1 SGHTA and CDR2 FQGNSA come from the germline V gene.

This clonotype was detected only a few times. The CDR3 loop is CATGLAETQYF. The CDR3 region has the DNA TGTGCCACAGGACTAGCGGAGACCCAGTACTTC. The rearrangement links TRBV2 to TRBJ2-5; TRBD2 matches 9 bases. CDR1 SNHLY and CDR2 FYNNEI come from the germline V gene. The CDR3 loop spans 11 amino acids. V lost 10 bases, J lost 5 bases, and 2 bases stayed unmatched.

This clonotype occurred a few times. The genes are TRBV6-5 and TRBJ1-2; D not certain. The CDR3 extends over 10 amino acids. The V end was cut by 4 bases, the J end by 6 bases, with 3 bases between. Germline V gene lookup returns CDR1 MNHEY and CDR2 SVGAGI. The CDR3 loop reads CASSSNGYTF. In DNA form, the CDR3 reads TGTGCCAGCAGTTCCAATGGCTACACCTTC.

The V gene is TRBV6-1, the J gene TRBJ1-6, with D unresolved. CDR1 is MNHNS and CDR2 is SASEGT in the germline V gene. The CDR3 is 12 residues long. V was trimmed by 3 bases and J by 12 bases, leaving 9 bases between them. CDR3 region: CASSDRVEPLHF. As DNA, the CDR3 is TGTGCCAGCAGTGATCGGGTGGAACCCCTCCACTTT.

Remarks on this clonotype: This may stem from a read error, because a much larger clone lies one nucleotide away. V gene TRBV29-1 combines with J gene TRBJ1-1, with D unresolved. CDR3 length: 12 amino acids. CDR1 and CDR2 from the germline V gene are SQVTM and ANQGSEA. CDR3 bases: TGCTGCGTCCTACACGGCAACACTGAAGCTTTCTTT. Protein: CCVLHGNTEAFF. The whole variable domain, remainder taken from reference TRBV29-1 and TRBJ1-1, is SAVISQKPSRDICQRGTSLTIQCQVDSQVTMMFWYRQQPGQSLTLIATANQGSEATYESGFVIDKFPISRPNLTFSTLTVSNMSPEDSSIYLCCVLHGNTEAFFGQGTRLTVV.

The chain uses TRBV7-4 and TRBJ1-2; D unclear. Looked up from germline, CDR1 is SGHVT and CDR2 is SQSDAQ. The CDR3 has 17 residues. Trimming took 0 bases from V and 2 from J, leaving 16 bases between them. CDR3 protein: CASSLAGKGLGNYGYTF. CDR3 in DNA: TGTGCCAGCAGCTTAGCAGGGAAGGGTCTAGGAAACTATGGCTACACCTTC.

The chain has TRBV7-2 and TRBJ2-5; 8 nucleotides match TRBD1. This CDR3 region has 14 residues. Trimming removed 5 bases from V and 9 bases from J; junction bases left unmatched: 11. Germline V gene lookup returns CDR1 SGHTA and CDR2 FQGNSA. The CDR3 protein is CASSPGQVVQPQYF. Here the CDR3 DNA reads TGTGCCAGCAGCCCGGGACAGGTGGTTCAGCCCCAGTACTTC.

This clonotype was seen a few times. This rearrangement joins TRBV20-1 to TRBJ1-2; a weak D match, TRBD1 (6 bases). The V gene lost 1 base and the J gene lost 1 base, with 13 bases spanning the gap. Looked up from germline, CDR1 is DFQATT and CDR2 is SNEGSKA (reference sequence). This CDR3 comprises 15 residues. The DNA for the CDR3 is TGCAGTGCTAGAGTTTCTGGACAGATTAACTATGGCTACACCTTC. Translated: CSARVSGQINYGYTF.

As for this clonotype: The CDR3 does not end in the conserved phenylalanine or tryptophan, so this is likely a read error. The chain links TRBV20-1 to TRBJ1-5, with TRBD1 matching over 9 bases. V lost 5 bases and J lost 7; bases outside the gene matches: 9. Germline assignment: CDR1 DFQATT and CDR2 SNEGSKA (reference sequence). The CDR3 length is 14 residues. The CDR3 loop reads CSAWGGQGLQPQHL. Written as DNA, the CDR3 is TGCAGTGCTTGGGGGGGACAGGGTTTACAGCCCCAGCATCTT.

This chain uses TRBV2 with TRBJ1-2, with TRBD1 identical over 7 bases. The ends lost 6 bases at V and 2 bases at J; junction bases unmatched: 6. The germline gives CDR1 SNHLY, CDR2 FYNNEI. The CDR3 length is 14 residues. The CDR3 nucleotides are TGTGCCAGCAGACACAGGACAGGAAACTATGGCTACACCTTC. The encoded protein is CASRHRTGNYGYTF.

V and J are TRBV29-1 and TRBJ1-2; tentative D call: TRBD1 (5 bases). Trimming took 8 bases from V and 4 from J, leaving 17 bases between them. CDR3 length equals 13 residues. Germline V gene lookup returns CDR1 SQVTM and CDR2 ANQGSEA. In DNA, the CDR3 is TGCAGCTTGGCCTGGGACGACGGCTATGGCTACACCTTC. As protein: CSLAWDDGYGYTF.

The genes are TRBV11-2 and TRBJ2-7, with no clear D. CDR1 is SGHAT and CDR2 is FQNNGV in the germline V gene. CDR3 size: 16 residues. Trimming shortened V by 0 bases and J by 5 bases, and 17 bases separated the two germline ends. This CDR3 is CASSLDTSSGYHEQYF. CDR3 nucleotide sequence: TGTGCCAGCAGCTTAGATACGTCGTCAGGTTATCACGAGCAGTACTTC.

In regard to this clonotype: Just one base apart from a much larger clone, this may be a read error. This chain uses TRBV24-1 with TRBJ1-2, with 10 bases that match TRBD1. J gave up 3 bases and V 4 bases, and 1 base lay outside the gene matches. The CDR3 spans 14 residues. Germline V gene sequence: CDR1 KGHDR, CDR2 SFDVKD. CDR3 in amino acids: CATSEGQGDYGYTF. In nucleotides, the CDR3 is TGTGCCACCAGTGAAGGACAGGGGGACTATGGCTACACCTTC.

This clonotype was counted only a few times. The CDR3 is CASSGRAFEKLFF. CDR3 nucleotide sequence: TGTGCCAGCAGCGGCAGGGCTTTTGAAAAACTGTTTTTT. The chain recombines TRBV12-3 or TRBV12-4 with TRBJ1-4; D is perhaps TRBD1 (5 bases). The CDR3 runs 13 residues. V lost 6 bases, J lost 7 bases, and 12 bases lay in between.

The chain employs TRBV7-8 and TRBJ2-7, with a weak D call TRBD2 (5 bases). Trimming pared 5 bases from V and 2 bases from J, leaving 13 bases between. Germline V gene data show CDR1 as SGHVS and CDR2 as FQNEAQ. The CDR3 covers 14 residues. CDR3 protein: CASSVGLRTYEQYF. The CDR3 nucleotides read TGTGCCAGCAGCGTAGGACTGAGAACCTACGAGCAGTACTTC.

The rearrangement links TRBV20-1 to TRBJ1-4; 7 bases align to TRBD1. V was clipped by 2 bases and J by 7 bases; unmatched bases: 7. The CDR3 extends over 14 amino acids. Germline values: CDR1 DFQATT, CDR2 SNEGSKA (reference sequence). CDR3 DNA sequence: TGCAGTGCTAGAACGGACAGGTGGACTGAAAAACTGTTTTTT. Its protein product is CSARTDRWTEKLFF.

The CDR3 nucleotides are TGTGCCAGCAGTTGGCAGGGCTTACCCGGCGAGCAGTACTTC. Its translation is CASSWQGLPGEQYF. The chain joins TRBV6-5 to TRBJ2-7; D might be TRBD1 (5 bases). The CDR3 is made up of 14 amino acids. The germline V gene has CDR1 MNHEY and CDR2 SVGAGI. The V end lost 4 bases, the J end lost 6 bases, and 16 bases lay between the germline ends.

CDR3 residues: CASSLTSGRWETQYF. The CDR3 coding sequence is TGTGCCAGCAGCCTGACTAGCGGGAGATGGGAGACCCAGTACTTC. The gene calls are TRBV7-9 and TRBJ2-5, with 12 nucleotides matching TRBD2. The CDR3 totals 15 residues. Germline CDR1 reads SEHNR; CDR2 reads FQNEAQ (reference sequence). Unmatched junction bases numbered 6, after V lost 5 bases and J lost 5 bases.

This clonotype occurred many times. The gene calls are TRBV2 and TRBJ1-4; D perhaps matches TRBD1 (6 bases). The CDR3 extends over 14 amino acids. In germline, CDR1 is SNHLY, CDR2 FYNNEI. V lost 6 bases and J lost 7, with 15 bases in between. The CDR3 region has the DNA TGTGCCAGCAGGCGAGAGACAGGAGGTGAAAAACTGTTTTTT. This translates into CASRRETGGEKLFF.